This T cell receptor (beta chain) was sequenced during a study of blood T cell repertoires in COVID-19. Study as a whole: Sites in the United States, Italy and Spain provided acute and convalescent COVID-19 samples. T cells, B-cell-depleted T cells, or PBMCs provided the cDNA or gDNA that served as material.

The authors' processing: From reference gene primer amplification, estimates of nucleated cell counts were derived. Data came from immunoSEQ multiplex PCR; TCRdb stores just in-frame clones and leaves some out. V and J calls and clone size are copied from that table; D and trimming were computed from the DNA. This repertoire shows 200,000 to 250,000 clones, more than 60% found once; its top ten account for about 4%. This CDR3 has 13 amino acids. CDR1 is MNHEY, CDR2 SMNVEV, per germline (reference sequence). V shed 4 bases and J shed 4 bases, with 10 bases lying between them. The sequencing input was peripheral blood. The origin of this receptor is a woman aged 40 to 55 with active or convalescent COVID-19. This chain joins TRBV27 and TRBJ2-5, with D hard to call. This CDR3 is CASSYRSGETQYF. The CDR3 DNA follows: TGTGCCAGCAGTTATCGGTCAGGAGAGACCCAGTACTTC.